The 6 T cell receptor beta chains reported below all come from one sample, sequenced in a study of blood T cell repertoires in COVID-19. Here immunoSEQ multiplex PCR was the method, and the copy in TCRdb shows in-frame clones only, minus some. The data show approximately 150,000 clones, approximately 81% seen once. Sequenced: peripheral blood. All receptors derive from a human donor with acute or convalescent COVID-19. The donor label of this sample is uncertain.

The chain is built from TRBV10-3 and TRBJ1-1; tentatively, D is TRBD1 (6 bases). This CDR3 is built from 15 residues. Trimming cost V 6 bases and J 4 bases, with 18 bases left between them. Germline CDR1 ENHRY, CDR2 SYGVKD. Written as DNA, the CDR3 is TGTGCCATCAGCCACCCCACAGGGAAGTCCACTGAAGCTTTCTTT. Protein sequence: CAISHPTGKSTEAFF.

The chain recombines TRBV28 with TRBJ2-1; possibly TRBD1 for D (5 bases). CDR1 is MDHEN and CDR2 is SYDVKM in the germline V gene. This CDR3 has 15 amino acids. V dropped 4 bases and J dropped 0 bases, with 10 bases sitting between them. The CDR3 region has the DNA TGTGCCAGCAGTTCCGGCGGACACTCCTACAATGAGCAGTTCTTC. Its protein product is CASSSGGHSYNEQFF.

The V and J genes are TRBV5-1 and TRBJ1-1; the match to TRBD1 covers 9 bases. CDR3 length: 14 residues. CDR1 and CDR2 from the germline V gene are SGHRS and YFSETQ. The J segment lost 1 base and the V segment lost 4 bases, leaving 2 bases of the junction unmatched. This CDR3 is CASSQTGGNTEAFF. CDR3 bases: TGCGCCAGCAGCCAGACAGGGGGGAACACTGAAGCTTTCTTT.

The chain carries TRBV3-1 (or the pseudogene TRBV3-2) and TRBJ2-1; possibly TRBD1 for D (5 bases). V was pared by 0 bases and J by 6 bases, with 6 bases between. CDR3 length equals 13 residues. From germline, CDR1 is LGHDT and CDR2 YNNKEL (reference sequence). Written as DNA, the CDR3 is TGTGCCAGCAGCCAAGAAGGGGTCAATGAGCAGTTCTTC. It codes for CASSQEGVNEQFF.

This clone was counted a few times. The sample carries other DNA sequences with the same CDR3. The rearrangement joins TRBV7-2 to TRBJ2-5, with a weak D call TRBD1 (5 bases). V dropped 5 bases and J dropped 2 bases, with 9 bases sitting between them. CDR3 length equals 13 residues. The V gene's germline CDR1 is SGHTA and CDR2 FQGNSA. CDR3 nucleotide sequence: TGTGCCAGCAGCCGAGACAGACAAGAGACCCAGTACTTC. Translated: CASSRDRQETQYF.

The rearrangement joins TRBV5-1 to TRBJ2-3; maybe TRBD1 (6 bases). Germline V gives CDR1 SGHRS, CDR2 YFSETQ. With 6 bases removed from V and 0 bases from J, the gap between germline ends came to 14 bases. The CDR3 is 15 amino acids. CDR3 loop: CASTGQPSSTDTQYF. CDR3 sequence (DNA): TGCGCCAGCACCGGACAGCCCAGTAGCACAGATACGCAGTATTTT.